This entry describes one TCR beta chain. The antigen is unknown. This sample stems from a study of cytomegalovirus exposure and HLA in healthy donors. The PCR ran on 60 Vbeta and 13 Jbeta primers. Data came from immunoSEQ multiplex PCR; TCRdb stores just in-frame clones and leaves some out. The table records about 200,000 clones, 60% to 85% of them present only once. The CDR3 sequence is 17 residues long. V dropped 5 bases and J dropped 3 bases, with 21 bases sitting between them. The V gene's germline CDR1 is SGHDT and CDR2 YYEEEE. Overall study findings and caveats: Using the classifier, cytomegalovirus status was reportedly diagnosed with high specificity and sensitivity.

At sampling all donors were nominally healthy, likely with unrecorded immune exposures. The sample comprised PBMCs. This chain uses TRBV5-6 with TRBJ2-1, with D possibly TRBD2 on 6 matching bases. The clonotype originates from a man in his forties or fifties in good health and CMV-seronegative. CDR3 nucleotide sequence: TGTGCCAGCAGTTCGGCTGGGGTTCGGCGGGGCTACAATGAGCAGTTCTTC. Encoded protein: CASSSAGVRRGYNEQFF.